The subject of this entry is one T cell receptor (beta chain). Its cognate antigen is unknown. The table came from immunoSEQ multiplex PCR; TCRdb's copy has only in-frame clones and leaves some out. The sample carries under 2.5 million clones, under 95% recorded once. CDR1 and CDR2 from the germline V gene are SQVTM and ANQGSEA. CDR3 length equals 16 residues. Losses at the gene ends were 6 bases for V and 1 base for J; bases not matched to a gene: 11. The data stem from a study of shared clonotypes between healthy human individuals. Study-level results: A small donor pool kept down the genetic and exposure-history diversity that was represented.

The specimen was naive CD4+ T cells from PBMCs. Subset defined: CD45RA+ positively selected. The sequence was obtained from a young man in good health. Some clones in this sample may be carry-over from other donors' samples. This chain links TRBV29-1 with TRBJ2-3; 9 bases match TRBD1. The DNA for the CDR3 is TGCAGCGTGGCTAATCCGGGACAGGGCGGCACAGATACGCAGTATTTT. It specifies CSVANPGQGGTDTQYF.